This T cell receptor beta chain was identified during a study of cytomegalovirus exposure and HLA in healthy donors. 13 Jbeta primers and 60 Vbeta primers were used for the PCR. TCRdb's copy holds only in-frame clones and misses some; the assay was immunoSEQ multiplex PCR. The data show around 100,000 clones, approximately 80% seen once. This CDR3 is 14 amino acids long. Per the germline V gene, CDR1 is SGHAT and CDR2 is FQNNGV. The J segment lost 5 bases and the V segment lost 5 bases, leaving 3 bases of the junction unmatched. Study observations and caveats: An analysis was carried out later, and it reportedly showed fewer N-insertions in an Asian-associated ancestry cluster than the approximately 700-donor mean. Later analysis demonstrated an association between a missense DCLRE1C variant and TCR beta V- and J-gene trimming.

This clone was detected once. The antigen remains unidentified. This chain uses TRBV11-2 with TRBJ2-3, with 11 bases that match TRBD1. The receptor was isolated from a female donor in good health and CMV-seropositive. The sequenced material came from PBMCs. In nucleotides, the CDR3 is TGTGCCAGCAGCCGGGACAGGGGGGGAGATACGCAGTATTTT. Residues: CASSRDRGGDTQYF.